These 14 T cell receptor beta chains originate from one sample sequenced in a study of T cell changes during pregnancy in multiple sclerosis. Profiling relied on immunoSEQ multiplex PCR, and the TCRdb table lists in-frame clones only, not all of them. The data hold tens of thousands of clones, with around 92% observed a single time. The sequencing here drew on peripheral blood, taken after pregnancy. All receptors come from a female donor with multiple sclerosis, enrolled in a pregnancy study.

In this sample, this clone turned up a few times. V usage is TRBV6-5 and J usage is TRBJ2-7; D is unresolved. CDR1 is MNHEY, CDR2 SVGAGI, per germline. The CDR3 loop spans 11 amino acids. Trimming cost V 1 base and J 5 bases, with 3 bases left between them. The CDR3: CASSYFNEQYF. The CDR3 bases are TGTGCCAGCAGTTACTTCAACGAGCAGTACTTC.

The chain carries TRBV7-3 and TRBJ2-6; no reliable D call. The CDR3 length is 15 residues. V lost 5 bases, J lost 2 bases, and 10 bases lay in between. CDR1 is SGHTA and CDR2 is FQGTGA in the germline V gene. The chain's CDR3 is CASSQTLPGANVLTF. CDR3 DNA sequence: TGTGCCAGCAGCCAGACACTCCCTGGGGCCAACGTCCTGACTTTC.

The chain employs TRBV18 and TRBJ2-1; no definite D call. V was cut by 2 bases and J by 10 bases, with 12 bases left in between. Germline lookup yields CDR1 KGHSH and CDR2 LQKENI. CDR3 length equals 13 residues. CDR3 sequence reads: CASSPVLSSEQFF. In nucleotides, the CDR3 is TGTGCCAGCTCACCAGTGCTTAGTTCCGAGCAGTTCTTC. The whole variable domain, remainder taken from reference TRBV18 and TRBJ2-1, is NAGVMQNPRHLVRRRGQEARLRCSPMKGHSHVYWYRQLPEEGLKFMVYLQKENIIDESGMPKERFSAEFPKEGPSILRIQQVVRGDSAAYFCASSPVLSSEQFFGPGTRLTVL.

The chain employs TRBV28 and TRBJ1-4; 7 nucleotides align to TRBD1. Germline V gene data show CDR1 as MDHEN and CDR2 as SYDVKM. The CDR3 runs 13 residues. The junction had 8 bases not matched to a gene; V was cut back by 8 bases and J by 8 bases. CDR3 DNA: TGTGCCAGCTACGACAGGGCCGAGGAAAAACTGTTTTTT. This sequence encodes CASYDRAEEKLFF.

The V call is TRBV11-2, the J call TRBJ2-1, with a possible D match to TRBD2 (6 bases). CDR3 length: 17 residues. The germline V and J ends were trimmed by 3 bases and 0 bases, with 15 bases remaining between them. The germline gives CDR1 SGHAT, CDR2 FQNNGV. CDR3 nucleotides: TGTGCCAGCAGCTTTTCTTTCGCGGGAAGCTCCTACAATGAGCAGTTCTTC. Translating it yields CASSFSFAGSSYNEQFF.

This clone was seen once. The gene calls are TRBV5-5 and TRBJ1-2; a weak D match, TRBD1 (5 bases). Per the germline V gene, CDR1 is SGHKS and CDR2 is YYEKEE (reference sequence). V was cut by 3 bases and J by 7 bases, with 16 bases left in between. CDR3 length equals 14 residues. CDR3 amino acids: CASSSISPGLGYTF. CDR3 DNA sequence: TGTGCCAGCAGCTCGATTTCGCCAGGGCTTGGCTACACCTTC.

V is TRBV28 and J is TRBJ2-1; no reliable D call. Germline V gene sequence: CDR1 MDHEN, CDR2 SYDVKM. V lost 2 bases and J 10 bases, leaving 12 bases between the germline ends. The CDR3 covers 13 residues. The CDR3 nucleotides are TGTGCCAGCAGTTTACCCAATATGAGAGAGCAGTTCTTC. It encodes CASSLPNMREQFF.

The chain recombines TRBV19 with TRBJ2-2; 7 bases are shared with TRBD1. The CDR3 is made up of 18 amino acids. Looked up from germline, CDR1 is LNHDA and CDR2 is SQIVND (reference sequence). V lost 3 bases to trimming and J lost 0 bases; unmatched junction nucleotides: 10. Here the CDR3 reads CASSITGAAFPNTGELFF. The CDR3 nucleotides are TGTGCCAGTAGTATTACAGGGGCGGCGTTTCCGAACACCGGGGAGCTGTTTTTT.

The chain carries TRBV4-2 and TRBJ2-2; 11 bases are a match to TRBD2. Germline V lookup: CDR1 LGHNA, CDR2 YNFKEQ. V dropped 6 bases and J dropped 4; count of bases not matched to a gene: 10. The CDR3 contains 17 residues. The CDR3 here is CASRDSGREGTTGELFF. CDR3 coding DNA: TGTGCCAGCAGGGATAGCGGGAGGGAGGGAACCACCGGGGAGCTGTTTTTT.

Here the CDR3 reads CASSIVSYSDRETEAFF. In DNA form, the CDR3 reads TGTGCCAGTAGTATAGTCTCATACTCGGACAGGGAGACTGAAGCTTTCTTT. The rearrangement joins TRBV19 to TRBJ1-1; the match to TRBD1 covers 8 bases. The V gene's germline CDR1 is LNHDA and CDR2 SQIVND (reference sequence). The CDR3 has 17 residues. The trim removed 1 base at V and 5 bases at J, leaving 12 bases unmatched.

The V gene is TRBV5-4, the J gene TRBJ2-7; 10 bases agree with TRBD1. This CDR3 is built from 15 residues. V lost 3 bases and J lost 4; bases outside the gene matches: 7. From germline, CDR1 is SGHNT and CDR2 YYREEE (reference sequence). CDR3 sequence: CASSSRQGAIYEQYF. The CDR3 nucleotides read TGTGCCAGCAGCTCTCGACAGGGGGCGATATACGAGCAGTACTTC.

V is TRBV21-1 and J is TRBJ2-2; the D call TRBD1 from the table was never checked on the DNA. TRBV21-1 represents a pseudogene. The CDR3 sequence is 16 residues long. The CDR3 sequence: CASSKRGTGVIGELFF. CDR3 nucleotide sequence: TGTGCCAGCAGCAAGAGGGGGACAGGGGTGATCGGGGAGCTGTTTTTT.

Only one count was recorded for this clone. CDR3 loop: CASSLRRFRRNTGELFF. The CDR3 DNA sequence: TGTGCCAGCAGTTTAAGGAGGTTCCGGAGGAACACCGGGGAGCTGTTTTTT. This chain connects TRBV28 to TRBJ2-2; D might be TRBD2 (5 bases). The CDR3 length is 17 residues. Germline V CDR1 and CDR2: MDHEN, SYDVKM. V was trimmed by 2 bases and J by 1 base, leaving 14 bases between them.

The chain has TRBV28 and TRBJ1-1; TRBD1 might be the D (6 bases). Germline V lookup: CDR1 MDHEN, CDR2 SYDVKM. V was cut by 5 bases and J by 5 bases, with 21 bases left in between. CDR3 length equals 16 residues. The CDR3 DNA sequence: TGTGCCAGCAGTCCCTTAACGAATAGACAGGTTACTGAAGCTTTCTTT. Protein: CASSPLTNRQVTEAFF.